This T cell receptor beta chain was sequenced in a study of blood T cell repertoires in COVID-19. Background on the study: Sources were T cells, B-cell-depleted T cells, or PBMCs; the material itself was cDNA or gDNA.

As originally analysed: Amplified reference gene primers provided the basis for estimating nucleated cell counts. This table comes from immunoSEQ multiplex PCR, and its TCRdb copy is limited to in-frame clones, with some not included. V and J calls and clone size are copied from that table; D and trimming were computed from the DNA. The repertoire holds about 670,000 clones, with 85% to 90% as singletons. This CDR3 comprises 15 residues. Germline V lookup: CDR1 MGHRA, CDR2 YSYEKL. Trimming pared 0 bases from V and 7 bases from J, leaving 14 bases between. This receptor was obtained from a woman under 30 with acute or convalescent COVID-19. Sequencing used peripheral blood. The V call is TRBV4-1, the J call TRBJ2-3; no clear D. In DNA form, the CDR3 reads TGCGCCAGCAGCCAAGATCATCGGTCGAGGCATACGCAGTATTTT. Amino acid sequence: CASSQDHRSRHTQYF.